This is a list of T cell receptor beta chains from one sample in a study of blood T cell repertoires in COVID-19. Only in-frame clones appear in the TCRdb table, and some are missing; sequencing was by immunoSEQ multiplex PCR. The sample lists roughly 250,000 clones, roughly nine tenths occurring once. Sequenced material: peripheral blood. The source is a woman aged 25 to 39 with COVID-19, enrolled during active disease. The CDR3 runs from the conserved cysteine through the conserved F or W. D genes are given only for firm matches. The size of a clone is reported for some rows only, either as once, few or many, or as a class for expanded clones.

>TRBD1|TRBJ1-6|.|TRBV13
CASSLGQGGSPLHF
TGTGCCAGCAGCTTGGGACAGGGTGGTTCACCCCTCCACTTT
>.|TRBJ1-1|.|TRBV11-2
CASSLWAGVNTEAFF
TGTGCCAGCAGCTTATGGGCCGGTGTGAACACTGAAGCTTTCTTT
>TRBD2|TRBJ2-1|.|TRBV10-1
CASSPSVSGEQFF
TGCGCCAGCAGTCCTTCGGTTAGCGGGGAGCAGTTCTTC
>TRBD2|TRBJ2-3|.|TRBV3-1/TRBV3-2
CASVSTGRGGDTQYF
TGTGCCAGCGTCAGTACCGGGAGGGGAGGAGATACGCAGTATTTT
>TRBD1|TRBJ1-2|.|TRBV4-2
CASSRENRGANYGYTF
TGTGCCAGCAGCCGGGAAAACAGGGGCGCTAACTATGGCTACACCTTC
>.|TRBJ1-3|few|TRBV4-1
CASSQWHSSGNTIYF
TGCGCCAGCAGCCAATGGCACAGCTCTGGAAACACCATATATTTT
>TRBD2|TRBJ2-7|.|TRBV11-2
CASRKLAGSYEQYF
TGTGCCAGCAGGAAACTAGCGGGGTCCTACGAGCAGTACTTC
>.|TRBJ1-2|few|TRBV19
CASSLAGHYGYTF
TGTGCCAGTAGTCTGGCGGGACACTATGGCTACACCTTC
>TRBD1|TRBJ1-2|.|TRBV7-2
CASSYNRGSGYTF
TGTGCCAGCAGCTATAACAGGGGGTCTGGCTACACCTTC
>.|TRBJ1-4|.|TRBV4-1
CASSQTLVVGEKLFF
TGCGCCAGCAGCCAAACCCTAGTGGTTGGAGAAAAACTGTTTTTT
>TRBD2|TRBJ2-7|many|TRBV3-1/TRBV3-2
CASSSTTSGLYEQYF
TGTGCCAGCAGCTCCACGACTAGCGGACTCTACGAGCAGTACTTC
>.|TRBJ2-7|.|TRBV30
CAWSVSGVGYEQYF
TGTGCCTGGAGTGTTTCGGGAGTAGGATACGAGCAGTACTTC
>TRBD2|TRBJ2-3|.|TRBV10-3
CAISVGLAGSTDTQYF
TGTGCCATCAGTGTTGGACTAGCGGGAAGCACAGATACGCAGTATTTT
>.|TRBJ2-7|.|TRBV6-5
CASSYYREPSYEQYF
TGTGCCAGCAGTTACTACAGAGAGCCGTCCTACGAGCAGTACTTC
>TRBD2|TRBJ2-7|.|TRBV27
CASSFEAGGSREQYF
TGTGCCAGCAGTTTTGAGGCGGGGGGCTCTCGCGAGCAGTACTTC
>TRBD2|TRBJ2-7|.|TRBV19
CACSRAGGAYEQYF
TGTGCCTGCTCAAGAGCGGGGGGCGCCTACGAGCAGTACTTC
>TRBD2|TRBJ2-5|.|TRBV7-9
CASSEGLAGGAGQETQYF
TGTGCCAGCAGCGAGGGACTAGCGGGGGGCGCGGGCCAAGAGACCCAGTACTTC
>TRBD1|TRBJ1-2|.|TRBV11-2
CASRGMGQIYGYTF
TGTGCCAGCAGAGGGATGGGACAGATCTATGGCTACACCTTC
>.|TRBJ2-3|.|TRBV29-1
CSVGGGGTDTQYF
TGCAGCGTTGGTGGCGGGGGCACAGATACGCAGTATTTT
>TRBD1|TRBJ1-1|few|TRBV7-9
CASSSTGGVTEAFF
TGTGCCAGCAGCTCTACAGGGGGCGTCACTGAAGCTTTCTTT
>.|TRBJ2-7|.|TRBV21-1
CASSRLRDTSYEQYF
TGTGCCAGCAGCAGGCTCCGGGACACTTCCTACGAGCAGTACTTC
>.|TRBJ1-2|.|TRBV10-1
CASSDSGYYGYTF
TGCGCCAGCAGTGACTCAGGGTACTATGGCTACACCTTC
>.|TRBJ2-1|.|TRBV5-4
CASSGGIEQFF
TGTGCCAGCAGCGGAGGGATAGAGCAGTTCTTC
>.|TRBJ2-5|.|TRBV9
CASSVLPRSPQETQYF
TGTGCCAGCAGCGTATTACCGAGAAGTCCTCAAGAGACCCAGTACTTC
>TRBD1|TRBJ2-7|few|TRBV27
CASSSPRTGNLYEQYF
TGTGCCAGCAGTTCCCCCCGGACAGGTAATCTATACGAGCAGTACTTC
>.|TRBJ1-3|.|TRBV6-4
CASRIRPDRNSGNTIYF
TGTGCCAGCAGGATACGACCCGACAGAAACTCTGGAAACACCATATATTTT
>TRBD2|TRBJ2-3|once|TRBV4-1
CASSLTSGVTDTQYF
TGCGCCAGCAGCCTGACTAGCGGGGTCACAGATACGCAGTATTTT
>.|TRBJ2-5|.|TRBV30
CAWSEQVETQYF
TGTGCCTGGAGTGAACAGGTGGAGACCCAGTACTTC
>.|TRBJ1-1|.|TRBV18
CASSSMGQNTEAFF
TGTGCCAGCTCCTCGATGGGCCAGAACACTGAAGCTTTCTTT
>.|TRBJ2-7|.|TRBV5-1
CASSTDNPPVEQYF
TGCGCCAGCAGCACGGACAATCCCCCTGTCGAGCAGTACTTC
>.|TRBJ2-2|.|TRBV7-2
CASVPNPLNTGELFF
TGTGCCAGCGTACCTAATCCCCTGAACACCGGGGAGCTGTTTTTT
>.|TRBJ1-6|once|TRBV27
CASSRQPVGNSPLHF
TGTGCCAGCAGTAGACAGCCCGTGGGGAATTCACCCCTCCACTTT
>.|TRBJ2-2|.|TRBV19
CASSPWRQDTGELFF
TGTGCCAGTAGCCCCTGGAGGCAGGACACCGGGGAGCTGTTTTTT
>TRBD2|TRBJ2-3|.|TRBV4-1
CASSQASGGSDTQYF
TGCGCCAGCAGCCAGGCTAGCGGGGGGTCAGATACGCAGTATTTT
>.|TRBJ1-6|once|TRBV21-1
CAPASGGPRNNSPLHF
TGTGCCCCCGCGAGTGGGGGCCCCCGTAATAATTCACCCCTCCACTTT
>TRBD1|TRBJ2-5|.|TRBV7-8
CASSSTGQAKTNQYF
TGTGCCAGCAGCTCGACGGGACAGGCTAAAACTAACCAGTACTTC
>TRBD1|TRBJ2-1|.|TRBV7-9
CASSLRAGGPDNEQFF
TGTGCCAGCAGCTTAAGGGCAGGGGGCCCGGACAATGAGCAGTTCTTC
>.|TRBJ1-6|.|TRBV12-3/TRBV12-4
CASSDTETPLHF
TGTGCCAGCAGTGACACTGAGACACCCCTCCACTTT
>TRBD1|TRBJ1-5|.|TRBV19
CASSIDKTGGNQPQHF
TGTGCCAGTAGTATAGATAAGACAGGGGGCAATCAGCCCCAGCATTTT
>.|TRBJ1-6|.|TRBV12-3/TRBV12-4
CASRYGANSPLHF
TGTGCCAGCCGGTATGGGGCGAATTCACCCCTCCACTTT
>.|TRBJ1-1|once|TRBV18
CASSPLAGGKTEAFF
TGTGCCAGCTCACCACTCGCAGGAGGGAAAACTGAAGCTTTCTTT
>.|TRBJ2-7|once|TRBV19
CASSPDSAPSYEQYF
TGTGCCAGTAGCCCAGACAGCGCCCCATCCTACGAGCAGTACTTC